This T cell receptor (beta chain) emerged from a study of shared T cell receptors in the human thymus. The CDR3 runs 14 residues. Germline lookup yields CDR1 MNHEY and CDR2 SMNVEV (reference sequence). Deletions cut 0 bases from V and 4 bases from J, with 7 bases between. Data came from immunoSEQ multiplex PCR; TCRdb stores just in-frame clones and leaves some out. The sample yields hundreds of thousands of clones, approximately 95% seen once. The V and J genes are TRBV27 and TRBJ2-1; D unclear. Sample: thymocytes. The receptor comes from a human donor. CDR3 amino acids: CASSLSLEYNEQFF. The CDR3 nucleotides read TGTGCCAGCAGTTTATCGTTGGAATACAATGAGCAGTTCTTC.